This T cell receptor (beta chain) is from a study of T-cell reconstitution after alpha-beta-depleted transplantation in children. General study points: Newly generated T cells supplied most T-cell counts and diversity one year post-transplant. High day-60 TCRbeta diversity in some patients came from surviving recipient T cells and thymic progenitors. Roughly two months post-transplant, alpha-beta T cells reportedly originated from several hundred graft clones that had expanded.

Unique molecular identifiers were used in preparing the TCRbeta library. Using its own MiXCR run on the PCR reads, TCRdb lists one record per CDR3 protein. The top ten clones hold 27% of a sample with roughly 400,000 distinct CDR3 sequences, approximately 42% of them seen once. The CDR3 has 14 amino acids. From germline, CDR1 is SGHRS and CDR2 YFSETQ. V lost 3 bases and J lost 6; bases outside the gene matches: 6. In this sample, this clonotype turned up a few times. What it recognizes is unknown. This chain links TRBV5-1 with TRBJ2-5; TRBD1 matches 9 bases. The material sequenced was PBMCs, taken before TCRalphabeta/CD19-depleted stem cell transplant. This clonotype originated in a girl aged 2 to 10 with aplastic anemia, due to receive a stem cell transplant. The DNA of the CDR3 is TGCGCCAGCAGCTCGCAGGACAGGGGCCAGACCCAGTACTTC. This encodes CASSSQDRGQTQYF.